The 2 T cell receptor beta chains presented below share a single source sample, sequenced in a study of T cell repertoires in cytomegalovirus infection. TCRdb processed the reads anew with MiXCR; each CDR3 protein has one entry. Of 150,000 to 200,000 distinct CDR3 sequences listed, about 18% are singletons. The sample taken for sequencing was CD8+ T cells from PBMCs. These receptors were taken from a human donor in good health (CMV status not recorded). Some clones in this sample may be carry-over from other donors' samples.

This clonotype was seen at least ten times. The chain joins TRBV7-6 to TRBJ1-4, with D perhaps TRBD1 (5 bases). The CDR3 is 14 amino acids. With 5 bases removed from V and 4 bases from J, the gap between germline ends came to 11 bases. Germline-derived CDR1 and CDR2 are SGHVS and FNYEAQ. CDR3 DNA sequence: TGTGCCAGCAGCCGCCCGGGGGTTAATGAAAAACTGTTTTTT. Translating gives CASSRPGVNEKLFF. Supplemented by reference TRBV7-6 and TRBJ1-4, the full variable domain reads GAGVSQSPRYKVTKRGQDVALRCDPISGHVSLYWYRQALGQGPEFLTYFNYEAQQDKSGLPNDRFSAERPEGSISTLTIQRTEQRDSAMYRCASSRPGVNEKLFFGSGTQLSVL.

This clonotype was observed a few times. The chain couples TRBV20-1 to TRBJ2-1; TRBD2 might be the D (5 bases). V dropped 6 bases and J dropped 0 bases, with 15 bases sitting between them. CDR3 size: 15 residues. CDR1 and CDR2 (germline): DFQATT, SNEGSKA (reference sequence). The CDR3 sequence: CSAPWEGSSYNEQFF. CDR3 nucleotides: TGCAGTGCCCCTTGGGAAGGGAGCTCCTACAATGAGCAGTTCTTC.